This TCR beta chain was obtained from a study of CD8+ T cells in alopecia areata. On the study more broadly: Those patients who were treated received oral tofacitinib, which was given at 5 to 10 mg twice daily for moderate-to-severe alopecia areata.

Described treatment: oral pan-JAK inhibitor, 5-10 mg twice daily. This clone was detected only a few times. Its antigen is not identified. This CDR3 region has 16 residues. Trimming removed 4 bases from V and 1 base from J; junction bases left unmatched: 9. Germline V gives CDR1 SGHRS, CDR2 YFSETQ. As the sequencing template, cDNA was produced by extracting RNA and reverse transcribing it. TCRdb's copy holds only in-frame clones and misses some; the assay was immunoSEQ multiplex PCR. Of around 290,000 clones detected, 58% appear once; the ten largest clones hold approximately 1.8%. Findings of the study overall: Sequencing of scalp samples also captures resident alphabeta T cells of normal skin. In lesional scalp, particularly from alopecia totalis/universalis, clonality was higher than in normal scalp.

The chain has TRBV5-1 and TRBJ1-1, with 8 positions matching TRBD1. The clonotype comes from a human donor with alopecia areata. The sample here was CD4+ T cells sorted from blood, taken at week 24, from a patient treated with tofacitinib. CDR3 sequence reads: CASSPRGRFENTEAFF. CDR3 sequence (DNA): TGCGCCAGCAGCCCCAGGGGGCGGTTCGAGAACACTGAAGCTTTCTTT.